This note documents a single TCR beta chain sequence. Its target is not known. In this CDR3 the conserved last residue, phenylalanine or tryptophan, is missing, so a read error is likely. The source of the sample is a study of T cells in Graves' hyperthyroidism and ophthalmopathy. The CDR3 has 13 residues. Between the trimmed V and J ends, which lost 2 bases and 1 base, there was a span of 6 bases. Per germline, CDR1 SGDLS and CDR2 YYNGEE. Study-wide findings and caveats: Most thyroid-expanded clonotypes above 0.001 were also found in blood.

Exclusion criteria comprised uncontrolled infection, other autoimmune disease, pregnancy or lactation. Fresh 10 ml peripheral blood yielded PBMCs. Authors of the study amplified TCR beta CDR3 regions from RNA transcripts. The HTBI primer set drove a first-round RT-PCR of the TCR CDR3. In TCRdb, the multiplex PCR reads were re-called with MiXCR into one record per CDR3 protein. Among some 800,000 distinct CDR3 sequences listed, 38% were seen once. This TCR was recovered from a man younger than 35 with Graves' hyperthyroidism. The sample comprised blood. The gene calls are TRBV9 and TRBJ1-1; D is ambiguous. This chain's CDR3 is CASSVTGNTEAFS. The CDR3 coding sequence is TGTGCCAGCAGCGTGACGGGGAACACTGAAGCTTTCTCT.